The rows below give T cell receptor beta chains drawn from one sample of a study of T cell changes during pregnancy in multiple sclerosis. Profiled with immunoSEQ multiplex PCR; TCRdb holds only in-frame clones, not every one. The sample lists roughly 70,000 clones; 75% to 95% were seen once. The input for sequencing was peripheral blood, taken in the first trimester of pregnancy. Receptors originate from a female donor with multiple sclerosis, enrolled in a pregnancy study. CDR3s include the opening cysteine and the closing phenylalanine or tryptophan. A D gene is named only where the DNA matches it firmly. A row's size may be missing; if present it is once, few, many or a size class.

CDR3 protein: CATSRDAGQYHGGYTF
CDR3 DNA: TGTGCCACCAGCAGAGATGCAGGGCAGTATCATGGTGGCTACACCTTC
V gene: TRBV15
clone size: .
D gene: .
J gene: TRBJ1-2

CDR3 protein: CASWGTGDNQPQHF
CDR3 DNA: TGTGCCAGCTGGGGGACAGGTGACAATCAGCCCCAGCATTTT
V gene: TRBV6-1
clone size: .
D gene: TRBD1
J gene: TRBJ1-5

CDR3 protein: CAWSADRASNQPQHF
CDR3 DNA: TGTGCCTGGAGTGCGGACAGGGCTAGCAATCAGCCCCAGCATTTT
V gene: TRBV30
clone size: once
D gene: TRBD1
J gene: TRBJ1-5

CDR3 protein: CASSFGSLYEQFF
CDR3 DNA: TGTGCCAGCAGTTTTGGTAGTCTGTATGAGCAGTTCTTC
V gene: TRBV28
clone size: .
D gene: .
J gene: TRBJ2-1

CDR3 protein: CSAISGGAQYF
CDR3 DNA: TGCAGTGCTATCAGCGGGGGGGCTCAGTATTTT
V gene: TRBV20-1
clone size: .
D gene: TRBD2
J gene: TRBJ2-3

CDR3 protein: CASSVSGTGGNTIYF
CDR3 DNA: TGTGCCAGCAGCGTATCGGGTACTGGTGGAAACACCATATATTTT
V gene: TRBV9
clone size: .
D gene: .
J gene: TRBJ1-3

CDR3 protein: CASSPASGGPVGTQYF
CDR3 DNA: TGTGCCAGCTCCCCTGCTAGCGGGGGACCAGTGGGTACGCAGTATTTT
V gene: TRBV18
clone size: .
D gene: TRBD2
J gene: TRBJ2-3

CDR3 protein: CASSLSWDSGGYKTQYF
CDR3 DNA: TGTGCCAGCAGCCTTTCGTGGGATAGCGGGGGGTACAAGACCCAGTACTTC
V gene: TRBV11-2
clone size: .
D gene: TRBD2
J gene: TRBJ2-5

CDR3 protein: CASSLLRGAGYTF
CDR3 DNA: TGTGCCAGCAGCTTGTTGAGAGGAGCTGGCTACACCTTC
V gene: TRBV5-4
clone size: .
D gene: .
J gene: TRBJ1-2

CDR3 protein: CAWSWREAGANVLTF
CDR3 DNA: TGTGCCTGGAGCTGGCGGGAGGCTGGGGCCAACGTCCTGACTTTC
V gene: TRBV30
clone size: .
D gene: TRBD2
J gene: TRBJ2-6

CDR3 protein: CASSTRDSRAGKLFF
CDR3 DNA: TGTGCCAGCAGCACCAGGGACAGCCGGGCGGGAAAACTGTTTTTT
V gene: TRBV13
clone size: once
D gene: TRBD1
J gene: TRBJ1-4

CDR3 protein: CASSSRLTSGGAYEQFF
CDR3 DNA: TGTGCCAGTAGTTCCCGCCTGACTAGCGGGGGGGCATATGAGCAGTTCTTC
V gene: TRBV19
clone size: .
D gene: TRBD2
J gene: TRBJ2-1

CDR3 protein: CASRGRTDTQYF
CDR3 DNA: TGCGCCAGCAGGGGGCGGACAGATACGCAGTATTTT
V gene: TRBV5-1
clone size: .
D gene: .
J gene: TRBJ2-3